These 12 T cell receptor beta chains were all obtained from the same sample, sequenced in a study of technical replicates of blood from several donors. Profiled with immunoSEQ multiplex PCR; TCRdb holds only in-frame clones, not every one. The sample yields 50,000 to 60,000 clones, about 94% seen once. The sequenced sample was PBMCs. These receptors all come from a human donor in good health. Some clones in this sample may be carry-over from other donors' samples.

The V gene is TRBV7-9, the J gene TRBJ2-1; 12 nucleotides match TRBD1. CDR3 length: 16 residues. J lost 7 bases, V lost 2 bases, and 6 bases had no gene match. Germline lookup yields CDR1 SEHNR and CDR2 FQNEAQ (reference sequence). The CDR3 DNA reads as TGTGCCAGCAGCTTAAATTCGGGACAGGGGGCTAATGAGCAGTTCTTC. It translates to CASSLNSGQGANEQFF.

The chain links TRBV29-1 to TRBJ1-2; D is ambiguous. Germline-derived CDR1 and CDR2 are SQVTM and ANQGSEA. V was trimmed by 3 bases and J by 8 bases, leaving 13 bases between them. The CDR3 sequence is 12 residues long. The CDR3 nucleotides read TGCAGCGTTGACAGCGAACCGAGAGGCTACACCTTC. Its translation: CSVDSEPRGYTF.

The chain recombines TRBV19 with TRBJ2-6, with TRBD1 matching 11 bases. V was pared by 4 bases and J by 2 bases, with 4 bases of the junction left unmatched. Looked up from germline, CDR1 is LNHDA and CDR2 is SQIVND (reference sequence). This CDR3 has 17 residues. Here the CDR3 reads CASSRGQGDPGANVLTF. The CDR3 nucleotides read TGTGCCAGTAGTAGGGGACAGGGGGATCCTGGGGCCAACGTCCTGACTTTC.

This chain connects TRBV7-9 to TRBJ1-4; TRBD1 agrees at 9 bases. Per germline, CDR1 SEHNR and CDR2 FQNEAQ (reference sequence). The CDR3 spans 15 residues. Trimming removed 3 bases from V and 7 bases from J; junction bases left unmatched: 6. The DNA of the CDR3 is TGTGCCAGCAGCTTGGGGACAGGGTTCATTGAAAAACTGTTTTTT. Its translation is CASSLGTGFIEKLFF.

The chain couples TRBV4-1 to TRBJ2-7; D perhaps matches TRBD2 (6 bases). CDR1 is MGHRA and CDR2 is YSYEKL in the germline V gene. V lost 1 base, J lost 5 bases, and 15 bases lay in between. The CDR3 is 15 residues long. CDR3 residues: CASSQALGGIHEQYF. The CDR3 nucleotides are TGCGCCAGCAGCCAAGCCCTGGGAGGAATCCACGAGCAGTACTTC.

V is TRBV18 and J is TRBJ2-7; tentative D call: TRBD1 (5 bases). The V gene lost 5 bases and the J gene lost 3 bases, with 11 bases spanning the gap. CDR3 length: 13 residues. In germline, CDR1 is KGHSH, CDR2 LQKENI. The CDR3 reads CASSADQGYEQYF. The CDR3 DNA follows: TGTGCCAGCTCAGCGGATCAGGGCTACGAGCAGTACTTC.

The chain links TRBV19 to TRBJ1-5; 7 bases align to TRBD1. The CDR3 covers 15 residues. Germline CDR1 is LNHDA and CDR2 is SQIVND (reference sequence). V trimming: 5 bases; J trimming: 3 bases; junction bases outside the gene matches: 7. Written as DNA, the CDR3 is TGTGCCAGTAGTTCCTGGACAGGCGTCAATCAGCCCCAGCATTTT. Translation: CASSSWTGVNQPQHF. Full variable domain (missing parts from reference TRBV19 and TRBJ1-5): DGGITQSPKYLFRKEGQNVTLSCEQNLNHDAMYWYRQDPGQGLRLIYYSQIVNDFQKGDIAEGYSVSREKKESFPLTVTSAQKNPTAFYLCASSSWTGVNQPQHFGDGTRLSIL.

The chain links TRBV7-2 to TRBJ2-5, with D maybe TRBD1 (6 bases). V was pared by 5 bases and J by 5 bases, with 15 bases between. The CDR3 extends over 14 amino acids. Germline CDR1 SGHTA, CDR2 FQGNSA. The DNA of the CDR3 is TGTGCCAGCAGCCGGGAACAGGGAAGGGAGACCCAGTACTTC. Amino acid sequence: CASSREQGRETQYF.

This rearrangement joins TRBV9 to TRBJ1-2; 8 bases fit TRBD1. CDR1 SGDLS and CDR2 YYNGEE come from the germline V gene. The CDR3 consists of 12 residues. Trimming at V came to 3 bases and at J to 6 bases, leaving 1 base not matched to a gene. The CDR3 is CASSADRDGYTF. For the CDR3, the DNA is TGTGCCAGCAGCGCGGACAGGGATGGCTACACCTTC.

This rearrangement joins TRBV27 to TRBJ2-7; possible D gene TRBD1, 6 bases. The CDR3 has 14 residues. V lost 1 base to trimming and J lost 6 bases, with 13 bases between them. Germline V CDR1 and CDR2: MNHEY, SMNVEV (reference sequence). The CDR3 here is CASSLLGGFAEQYF. CDR3 in DNA: TGTGCCAGCAGTTTATTAGGGGGTTTCGCCGAGCAGTACTTC.

This chain connects TRBV7-2 to TRBJ1-4; 7 nucleotides line up with TRBD1. Trimming removed 4 bases from V and 8 bases from J; junction bases left unmatched: 7. The germline V gene has CDR1 SGHTA and CDR2 FQGNSA. The CDR3 extends over 14 amino acids. DNA of the CDR3: TGTGCCAGCAGCTCTAGGGGGCGAGGGGAAAAACTGTTTTTT. Translation gives CASSSRGRGEKLFF.

J is TRBJ1-4 and V is TRBV6-1; D might be TRBD1 (5 bases). V dropped 4 bases and J dropped 7 bases, with 16 bases sitting between them. This CDR3 is 15 amino acids long. Per germline, CDR1 MNHNS and CDR2 SASEGT. CDR3 region: CASSVWGGLSEKLFF. The CDR3 DNA sequence: TGTGCCAGCAGTGTGTGGGGGGGTTTGAGTGAAAAACTGTTTTTT.